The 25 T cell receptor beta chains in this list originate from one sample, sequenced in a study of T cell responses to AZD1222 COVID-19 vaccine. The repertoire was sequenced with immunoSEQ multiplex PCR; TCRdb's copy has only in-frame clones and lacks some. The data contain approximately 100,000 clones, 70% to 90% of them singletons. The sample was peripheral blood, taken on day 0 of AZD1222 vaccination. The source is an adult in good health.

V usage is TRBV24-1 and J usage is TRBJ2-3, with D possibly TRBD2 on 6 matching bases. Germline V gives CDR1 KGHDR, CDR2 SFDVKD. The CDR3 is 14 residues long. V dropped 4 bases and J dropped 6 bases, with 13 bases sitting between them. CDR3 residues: CATSDRTKGDTQYF. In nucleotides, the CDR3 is TGTGCCACCAGTGACCGGACTAAAGGGGATACGCAGTATTTT.

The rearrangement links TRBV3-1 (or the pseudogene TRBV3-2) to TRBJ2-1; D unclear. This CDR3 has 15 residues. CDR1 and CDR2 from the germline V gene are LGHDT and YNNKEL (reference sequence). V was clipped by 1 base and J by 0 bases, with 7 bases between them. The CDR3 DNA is TGTGCCAGCAGCCAAGGGACGGCCTCCTACAATGAGCAGTTCTTC. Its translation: CASSQGTASYNEQFF.

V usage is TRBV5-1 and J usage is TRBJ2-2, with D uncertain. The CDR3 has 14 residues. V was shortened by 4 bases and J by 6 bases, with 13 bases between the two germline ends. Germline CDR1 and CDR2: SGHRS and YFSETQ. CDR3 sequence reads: CASSTGVLAGELFF. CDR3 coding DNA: TGCGCCAGCAGCACCGGAGTACTGGCCGGGGAGCTGTTTTTT.

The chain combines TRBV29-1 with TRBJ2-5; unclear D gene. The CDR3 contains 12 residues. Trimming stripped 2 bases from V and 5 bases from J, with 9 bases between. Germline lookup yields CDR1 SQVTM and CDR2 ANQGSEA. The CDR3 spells CSVESSTETQYF. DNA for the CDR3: TGCAGCGTTGAATCATCTACTGAGACCCAGTACTTC.

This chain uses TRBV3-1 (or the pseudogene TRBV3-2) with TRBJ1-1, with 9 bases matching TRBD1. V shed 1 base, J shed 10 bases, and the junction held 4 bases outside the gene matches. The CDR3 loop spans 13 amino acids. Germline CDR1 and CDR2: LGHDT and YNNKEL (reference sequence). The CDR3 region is CASSQVLGQGAFF. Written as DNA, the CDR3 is TGTGCCAGCAGCCAAGTACTGGGACAGGGAGCTTTCTTT.

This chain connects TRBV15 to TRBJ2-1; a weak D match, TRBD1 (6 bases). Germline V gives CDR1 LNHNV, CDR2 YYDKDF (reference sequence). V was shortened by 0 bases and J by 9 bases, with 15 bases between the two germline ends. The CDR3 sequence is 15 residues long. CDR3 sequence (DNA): TGTGCCACCAGCAGAGATGTGGGGGCGGGCTTTGAGCAGTTCTTC. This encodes CATSRDVGAGFEQFF.

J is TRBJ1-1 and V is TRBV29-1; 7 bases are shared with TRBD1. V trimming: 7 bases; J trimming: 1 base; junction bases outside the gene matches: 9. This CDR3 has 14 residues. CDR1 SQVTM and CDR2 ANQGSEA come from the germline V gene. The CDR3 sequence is CSALPGQSNTEAFF. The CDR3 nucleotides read TGCAGCGCCCTACCGGGACAGTCGAACACTGAAGCTTTCTTT.

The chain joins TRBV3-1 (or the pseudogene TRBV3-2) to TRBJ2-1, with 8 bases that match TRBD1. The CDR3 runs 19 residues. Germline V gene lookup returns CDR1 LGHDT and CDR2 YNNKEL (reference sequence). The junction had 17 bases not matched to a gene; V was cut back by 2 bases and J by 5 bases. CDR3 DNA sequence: TGTGCCAGCAGCCAACAGGGGGCGCGATGGCTATCGTCGGACAATGAGCAGTTCTTC. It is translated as CASSQQGARWLSSDNEQFF.

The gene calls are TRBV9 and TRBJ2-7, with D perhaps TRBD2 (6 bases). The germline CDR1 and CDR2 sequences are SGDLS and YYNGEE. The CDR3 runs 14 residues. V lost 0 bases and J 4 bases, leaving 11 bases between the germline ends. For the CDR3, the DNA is TGTGCCAGCAGCGTAGGGTCGGGAGTGTACGAGCAGTACTTC. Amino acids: CASSVGSGVYEQYF.

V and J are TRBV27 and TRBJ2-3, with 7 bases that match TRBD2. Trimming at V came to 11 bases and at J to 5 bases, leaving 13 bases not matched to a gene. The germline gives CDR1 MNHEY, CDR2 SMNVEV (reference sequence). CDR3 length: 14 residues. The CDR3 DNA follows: TGTGCCGTCAACGCGGCGGGAGTGATAGATACGCAGTATTTT. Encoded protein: CAVNAAGVIDTQYF.

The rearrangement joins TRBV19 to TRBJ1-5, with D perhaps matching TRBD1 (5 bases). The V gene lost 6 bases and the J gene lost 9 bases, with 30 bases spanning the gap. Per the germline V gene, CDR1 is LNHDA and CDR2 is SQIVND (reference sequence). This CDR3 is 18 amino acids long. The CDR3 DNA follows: TGTGCCAGTAGCATCGAAGGGCCGTCACCGGGACCAAACTCGCCCCAGCATTTT. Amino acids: CASSIEGPSPGPNSPQHF. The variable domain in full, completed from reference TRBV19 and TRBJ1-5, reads DGGITQSPKYLFRKEGQNVTLSCEQNLNHDAMYWYRQDPGQGLRLIYYSQIVNDFQKGDIAEGYSVSREKKESFPLTVTSAQKNPTAFYLCASSIEGPSPGPNSPQHFGDGTRLSIL.

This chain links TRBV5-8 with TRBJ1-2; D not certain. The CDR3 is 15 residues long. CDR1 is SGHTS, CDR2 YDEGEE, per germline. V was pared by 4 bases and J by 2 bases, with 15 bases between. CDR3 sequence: CASSGSRIPNYGYTF. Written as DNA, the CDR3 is TGTGCCAGCAGCGGGAGTCGGATACCCAACTATGGCTACACCTTC. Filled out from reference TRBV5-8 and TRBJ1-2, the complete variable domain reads EAGVTQSPTHLIKTRGQQATLRCSPISGHTSVYWYQQALGLGLQFLLWYDEGEERNRGNFPPRFSGRQFPNYSSELNVNALELEDSALYLCASSGSRIPNYGYTFGSGTRLTVV.

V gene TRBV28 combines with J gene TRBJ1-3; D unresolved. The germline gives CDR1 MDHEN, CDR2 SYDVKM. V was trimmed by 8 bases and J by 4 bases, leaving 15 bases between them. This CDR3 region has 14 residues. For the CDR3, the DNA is TGTGCCAGCGGGTCAGAGGGCGTAGGAAACACCATATATTTT. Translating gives CASGSEGVGNTIYF.

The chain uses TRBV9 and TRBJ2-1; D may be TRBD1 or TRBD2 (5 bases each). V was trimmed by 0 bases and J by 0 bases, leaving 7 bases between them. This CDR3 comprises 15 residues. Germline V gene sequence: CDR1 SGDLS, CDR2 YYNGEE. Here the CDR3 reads CASSVAGHSYNEQFF. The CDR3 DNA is TGTGCCAGCAGCGTAGCGGGGCACTCCTACAATGAGCAGTTCTTC.

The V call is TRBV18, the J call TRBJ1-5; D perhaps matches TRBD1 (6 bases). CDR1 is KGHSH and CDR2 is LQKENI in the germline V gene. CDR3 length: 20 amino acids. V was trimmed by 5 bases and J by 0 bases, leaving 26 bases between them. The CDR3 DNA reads TGTGCCAGCTCAACCAATAGGGCGGACTTCAGGGGTTATAGCAATCAGCCCCAGCATTTT. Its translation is CASSTNRADFRGYSNQPQHF.

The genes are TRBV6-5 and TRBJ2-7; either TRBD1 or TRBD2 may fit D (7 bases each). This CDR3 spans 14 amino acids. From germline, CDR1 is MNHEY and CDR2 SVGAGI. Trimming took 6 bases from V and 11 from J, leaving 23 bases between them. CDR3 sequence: CASRGEGALRGEYF. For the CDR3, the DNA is TGTGCCAGCAGGGGGGAGGGGGCTCTACGAGGGGAGTACTTC.

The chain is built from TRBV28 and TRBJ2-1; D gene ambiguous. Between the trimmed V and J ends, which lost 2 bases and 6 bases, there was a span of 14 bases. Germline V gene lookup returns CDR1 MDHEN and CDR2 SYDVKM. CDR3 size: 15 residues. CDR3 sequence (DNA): TGTGCCAGCAGTTTAGTCTCCTATTCATCCAATGAGCAGTTCTTC. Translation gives CASSLVSYSSNEQFF.

This CDR3 reads CASSSSSQGEASYNEQFF. In DNA, the CDR3 is TGTGCCAGCAGCTCTAGCAGCCAAGGGGAGGCCTCCTACAATGAGCAGTTCTTC. This sequence joins TRBV7-9 and TRBJ2-1, with TRBD2 as a possible D gene (6 bases). The V and J ends lost 4 bases and 0 bases respectively, with 19 bases between them. The germline gives CDR1 SEHNR, CDR2 FQNEAQ (reference sequence). The CDR3 is made up of 18 amino acids.

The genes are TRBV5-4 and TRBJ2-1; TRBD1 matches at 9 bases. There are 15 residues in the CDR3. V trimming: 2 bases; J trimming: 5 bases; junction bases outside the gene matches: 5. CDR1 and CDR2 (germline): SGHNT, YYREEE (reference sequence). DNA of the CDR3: TGTGCCAGCAGCTTCGCCGGGACAGGGAACAATGAGCAGTTCTTC. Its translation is CASSFAGTGNNEQFF.

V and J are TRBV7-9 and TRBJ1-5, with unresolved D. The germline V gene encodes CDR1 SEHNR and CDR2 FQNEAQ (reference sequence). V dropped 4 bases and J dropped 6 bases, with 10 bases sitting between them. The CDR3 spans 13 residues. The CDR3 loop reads CASSSTLGQPQHF. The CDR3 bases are TGTGCCAGCAGCTCCACTCTGGGTCAGCCCCAGCATTTT.

The CDR3 protein is CSASQPQENQPQHF. The CDR3 DNA is TGCAGTGCTAGTCAACCACAGGAGAATCAGCCCCAGCATTTT. This sequence joins TRBV20-1 and TRBJ1-5; D perhaps matches TRBD1 (5 bases). Deletions cut 3 bases from V and 4 bases from J, with 13 bases between. Per germline, CDR1 DFQATT and CDR2 SNEGSKA (reference sequence). This CDR3 contains 14 residues.

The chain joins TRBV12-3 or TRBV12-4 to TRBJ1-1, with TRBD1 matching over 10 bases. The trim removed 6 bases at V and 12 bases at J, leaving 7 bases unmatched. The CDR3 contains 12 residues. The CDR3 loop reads CASRGRDRGTFF. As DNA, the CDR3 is TGTGCCAGCAGGGGCCGGGACAGGGGAACTTTCTTT.

The CDR3 nucleotides read TGTGCCAGCAGTGAAGCGCGACAGGGACCCCCCTACGAGCAGTACTTC. Amino acid sequence: CASSEARQGPPYEQYF. The rearrangement uses TRBV2 and TRBJ2-7; 7 bases align to TRBD1. The CDR3 runs 16 residues. The trim removed 0 bases at V and 2 bases at J, leaving 7 bases unmatched. Germline V gives CDR1 SNHLY, CDR2 FYNNEI. The full variable domain, in which reference TRBV2 and TRBJ2-7 provide the parts outside the CDR3, is EPEVTQTPSHQVTQMGQEVILRCVPISNHLYFYWYRQILGQKVEFLVSFYNNEISEKSEIFDDQFSVERPDGSNFTLKIRSTKLEDSAMYFCASSEARQGPPYEQYFGPGTRLTVT.

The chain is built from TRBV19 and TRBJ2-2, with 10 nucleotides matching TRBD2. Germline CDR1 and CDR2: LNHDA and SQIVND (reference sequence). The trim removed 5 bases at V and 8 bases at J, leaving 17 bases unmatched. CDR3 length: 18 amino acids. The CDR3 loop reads CASSDVSSGGSTGGELFF. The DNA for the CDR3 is TGTGCCAGTAGTGACGTTTCTAGCGGGGGCTCAACCGGTGGGGAGCTGTTTTTT.

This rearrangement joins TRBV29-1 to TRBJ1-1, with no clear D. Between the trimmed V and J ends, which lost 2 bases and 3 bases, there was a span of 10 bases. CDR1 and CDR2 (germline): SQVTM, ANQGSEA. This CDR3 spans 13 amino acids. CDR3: CSVEWGVDTEAFF. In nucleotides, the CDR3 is TGCAGCGTTGAATGGGGTGTCGACACTGAAGCTTTCTTT. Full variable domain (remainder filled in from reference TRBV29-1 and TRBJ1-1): SAVISQKPSRDICQRGTSLTIQCQVDSQVTMMFWYRQQPGQSLTLIATANQGSEATYESGFVIDKFPISRPNLTFSTLTVSNMSPEDSSIYLCSVEWGVDTEAFFGQGTRLTVV.